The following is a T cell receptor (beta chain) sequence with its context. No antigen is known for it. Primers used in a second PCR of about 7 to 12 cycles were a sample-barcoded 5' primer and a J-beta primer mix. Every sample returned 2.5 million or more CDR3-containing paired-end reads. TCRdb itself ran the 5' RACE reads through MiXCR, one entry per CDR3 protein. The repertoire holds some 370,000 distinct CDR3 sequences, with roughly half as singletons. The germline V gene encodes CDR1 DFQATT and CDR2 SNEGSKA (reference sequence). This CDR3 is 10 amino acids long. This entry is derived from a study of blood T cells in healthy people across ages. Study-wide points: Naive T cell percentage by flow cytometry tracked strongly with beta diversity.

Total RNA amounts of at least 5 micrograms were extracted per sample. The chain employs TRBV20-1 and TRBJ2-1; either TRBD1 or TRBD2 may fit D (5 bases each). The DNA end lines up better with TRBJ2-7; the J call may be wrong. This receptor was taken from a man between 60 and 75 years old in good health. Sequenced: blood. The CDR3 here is CSVGAYEQYF. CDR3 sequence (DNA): TGCAGTGTGGGGGCCTACGAGCAGTACTTC.